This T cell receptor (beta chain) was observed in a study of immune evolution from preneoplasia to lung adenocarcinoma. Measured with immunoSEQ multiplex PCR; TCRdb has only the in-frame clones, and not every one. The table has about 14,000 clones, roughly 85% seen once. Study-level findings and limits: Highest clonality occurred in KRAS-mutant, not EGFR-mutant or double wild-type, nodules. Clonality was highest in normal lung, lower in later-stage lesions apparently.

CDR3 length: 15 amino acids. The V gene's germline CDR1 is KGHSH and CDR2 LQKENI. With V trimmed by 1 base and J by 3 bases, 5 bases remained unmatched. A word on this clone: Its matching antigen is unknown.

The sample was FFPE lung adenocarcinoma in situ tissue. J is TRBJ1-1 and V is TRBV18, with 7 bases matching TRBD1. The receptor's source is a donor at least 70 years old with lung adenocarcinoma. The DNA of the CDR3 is TGTGCCAGCTCACCACGCAGGGGGAAGGACACTGAAGCTTTCTTT. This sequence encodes CASSPRRGKDTEAFF.